Sequencing of this TCR beta chain was carried out in a study of early T cells in non-severe SARS-CoV-2 infection. Overall study context: Alpha and beta chains were unpaired, from unsorted whole-blood bulk RNA.

The sample holds a few counts of this clonotype. Individual cDNA molecules received unique molecular identifiers. MiXCR was run by TCRdb on the 5' RACE reads, yielding one entry per CDR3 protein. The data show some 41,000 distinct CDR3 sequences, around a quarter seen once. The CDR3 spans 14 residues. Germline CDR1 and CDR2: LGHDT and YNNKEL (reference sequence). V was clipped by 4 bases and J by 4 bases, with 12 bases between them. The sequences come from whole blood, collected at baseline. V is TRBV3-1 and J is TRBJ2-3, with unresolved D. The TCR comes from an adult who was a healthcare worker with PCR-confirmed SARS-CoV-2 infection or an uninfected control (not recorded which). The CDR3 DNA reads TGTGCCAGCAGCCCACAATCGAGCGCAGATACGCAGTATTTT. Encoded protein: CASSPQSSADTQYF.